The text below deals with one T cell receptor (beta chain). As yet, its antigen is unknown. Germline values: CDR1 KGHSH, CDR2 LQKENI. This CDR3 comprises 14 residues. Trimming took 3 bases from V and 5 from J, leaving 8 bases between them. The sample originates from a study of T cell responses to AZD1222 COVID-19 vaccine. The wider study: Pooling was applied to second doses at about 4 or about 12 weeks.

Libraries were prepared by immunoSEQ multiplex PCR; TCRdb keeps only in-frame clonotypes and omits some of them. The data hold about 85,000 clones, with over 80% observed a single time. Broader study findings: Females outnumbered males among donors, who were mostly white British; clonal diversity was possibly underestimated. Vaccine-associated CD4 TCRs spanned spike, dominant at 160-218 and 743-854.

The TCR was taken from an adult in good health. The chain employs TRBV18 and TRBJ1-6, with D unclear. The source was peripheral blood, collected on day 0 of AZD1222 vaccination. CDR3 sequence (DNA): TGTGCCAGCTCACCGATTAGTAATAATTCACCCCTCCACTTT. As protein: CASSPISNNSPLHF.